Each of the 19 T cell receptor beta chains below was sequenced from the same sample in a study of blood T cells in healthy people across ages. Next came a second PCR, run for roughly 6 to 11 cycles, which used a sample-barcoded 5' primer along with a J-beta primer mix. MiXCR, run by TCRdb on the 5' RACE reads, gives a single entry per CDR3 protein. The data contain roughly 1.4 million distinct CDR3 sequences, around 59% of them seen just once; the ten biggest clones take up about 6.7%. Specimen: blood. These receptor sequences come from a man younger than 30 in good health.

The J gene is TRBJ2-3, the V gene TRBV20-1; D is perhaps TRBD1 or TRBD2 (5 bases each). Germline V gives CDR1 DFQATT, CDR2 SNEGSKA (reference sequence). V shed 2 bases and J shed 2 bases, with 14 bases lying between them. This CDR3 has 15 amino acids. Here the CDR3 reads CSARSRGSNTDTQYF. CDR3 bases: TGCAGTGCTAGATCGAGGGGCTCCAACACAGATACGCAGTATTTT.

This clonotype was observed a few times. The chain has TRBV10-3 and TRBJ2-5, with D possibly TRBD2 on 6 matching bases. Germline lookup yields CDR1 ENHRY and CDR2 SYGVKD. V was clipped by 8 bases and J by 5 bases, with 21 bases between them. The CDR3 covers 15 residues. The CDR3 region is CAIDSAGGVTETQYF. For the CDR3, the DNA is TGTGCCATCGATTCGGCCGGGGGAGTGACGGAGACCCAGTACTTC.

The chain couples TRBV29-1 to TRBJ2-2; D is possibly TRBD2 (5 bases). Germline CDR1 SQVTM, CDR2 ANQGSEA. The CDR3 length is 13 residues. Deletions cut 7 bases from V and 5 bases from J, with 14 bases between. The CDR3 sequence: CSGARVGTGELFF. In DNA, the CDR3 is TGCAGCGGTGCGAGGGTAGGGACCGGGGAGCTGTTTTTT.

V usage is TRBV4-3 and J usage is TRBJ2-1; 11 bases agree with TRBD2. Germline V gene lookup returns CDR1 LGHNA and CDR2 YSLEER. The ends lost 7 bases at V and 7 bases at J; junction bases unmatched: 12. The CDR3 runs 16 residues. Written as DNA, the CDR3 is TGCGCCAGCACCACAAGAATAGCGGGGGGGCTAAATGAGCAGTTCTTC. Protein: CASTTRIAGGLNEQFF.

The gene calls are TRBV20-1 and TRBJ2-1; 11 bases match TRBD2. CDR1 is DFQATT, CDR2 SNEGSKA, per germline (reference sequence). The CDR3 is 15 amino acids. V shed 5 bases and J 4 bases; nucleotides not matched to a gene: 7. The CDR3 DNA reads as TGCAGTGCTGAAACGGGGACTAGCGGATACAATGAGCAGTTCTTC. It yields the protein CSAETGTSGYNEQFF.

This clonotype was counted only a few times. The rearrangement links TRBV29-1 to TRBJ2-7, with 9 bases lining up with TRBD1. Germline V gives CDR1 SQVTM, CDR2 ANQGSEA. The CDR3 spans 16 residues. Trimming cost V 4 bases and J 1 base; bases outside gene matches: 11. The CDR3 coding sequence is TGCAGCGTTGGACCCCCTGGACAGGGGCAATCCTACGAGCAGTACTTC. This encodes CSVGPPGQGQSYEQYF.

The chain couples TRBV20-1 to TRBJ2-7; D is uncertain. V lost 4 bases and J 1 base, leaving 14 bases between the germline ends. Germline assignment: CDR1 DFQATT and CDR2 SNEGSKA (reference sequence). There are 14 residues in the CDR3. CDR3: CSAKGGEASYEQYF. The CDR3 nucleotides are TGCAGTGCTAAAGGTGGGGAAGCTTCCTACGAGCAGTACTTC.

CDR3 sequence reads: CASSLHRAVLGDGYTF. The CDR3 nucleotides read TGTGCCAGCAGCTTACATCGAGCGGTGTTAGGCGATGGCTACACCTTC. The V and J genes are TRBV11-2 and TRBJ1-2; D not certain. Germline-derived CDR1 and CDR2 are SGHAT and FQNNGV. V was pared by 2 bases and J by 6 bases, with 19 bases between. The CDR3 extends over 16 amino acids.

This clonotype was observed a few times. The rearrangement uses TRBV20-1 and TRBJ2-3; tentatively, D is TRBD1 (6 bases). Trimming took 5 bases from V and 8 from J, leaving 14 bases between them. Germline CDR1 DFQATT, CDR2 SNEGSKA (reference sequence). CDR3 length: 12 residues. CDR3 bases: TGCAGTGCTCTAAGCGCAGGGGCTACGCAGTATTTT. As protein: CSALSAGATQYF.

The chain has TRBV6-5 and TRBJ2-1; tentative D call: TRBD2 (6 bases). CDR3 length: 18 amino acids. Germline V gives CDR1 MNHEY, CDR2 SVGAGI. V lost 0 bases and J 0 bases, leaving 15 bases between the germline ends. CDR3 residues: CASSYSRRDSTSYNEQFF. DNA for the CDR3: TGTGCCAGCAGTTACTCGAGACGGGACTCAACCTCCTACAATGAGCAGTTCTTC.

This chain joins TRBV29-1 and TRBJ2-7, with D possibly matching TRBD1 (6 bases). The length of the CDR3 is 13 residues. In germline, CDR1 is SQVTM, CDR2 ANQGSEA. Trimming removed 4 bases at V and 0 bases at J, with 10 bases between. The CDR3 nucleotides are TGCAGCGTTGGAACAGGGATCTCCTACGAGCAGTACTTC. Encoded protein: CSVGTGISYEQYF.

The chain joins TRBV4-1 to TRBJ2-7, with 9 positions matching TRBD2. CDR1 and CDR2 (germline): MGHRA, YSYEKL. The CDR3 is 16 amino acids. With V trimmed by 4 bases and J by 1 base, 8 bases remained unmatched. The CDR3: CASSPGATSGSYEQYF. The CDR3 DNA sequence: TGCGCCAGCAGCCCTGGGGCGACTAGCGGTTCCTACGAGCAGTACTTC.

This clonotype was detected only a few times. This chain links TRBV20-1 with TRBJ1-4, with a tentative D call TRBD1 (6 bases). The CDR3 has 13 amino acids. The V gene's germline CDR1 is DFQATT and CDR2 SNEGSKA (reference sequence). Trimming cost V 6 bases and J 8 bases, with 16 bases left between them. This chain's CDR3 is CSAENRVGEKLFF. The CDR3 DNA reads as TGCAGTGCAGAAAACAGGGTTGGAGAAAAACTGTTTTTT.

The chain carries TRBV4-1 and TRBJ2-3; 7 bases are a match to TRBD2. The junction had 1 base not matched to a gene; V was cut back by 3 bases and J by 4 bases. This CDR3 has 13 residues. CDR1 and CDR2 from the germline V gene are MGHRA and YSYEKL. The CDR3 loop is CASSQLAADTQYF. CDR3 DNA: TGCGCCAGCAGCCAGCTAGCGGCAGATACGCAGTATTTT.

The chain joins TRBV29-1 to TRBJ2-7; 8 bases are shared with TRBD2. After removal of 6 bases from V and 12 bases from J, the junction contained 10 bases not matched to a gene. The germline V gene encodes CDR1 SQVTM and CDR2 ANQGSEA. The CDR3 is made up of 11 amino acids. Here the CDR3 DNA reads TGCAGCGTCCGGGACGGGGGGGCGGTGTACTTC. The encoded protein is CSVRDGGAVYF.

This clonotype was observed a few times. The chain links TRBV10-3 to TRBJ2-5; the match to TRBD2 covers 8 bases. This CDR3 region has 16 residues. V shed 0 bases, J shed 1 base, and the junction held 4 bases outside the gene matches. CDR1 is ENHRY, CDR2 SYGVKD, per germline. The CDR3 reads CAISESSGGFQETQYF. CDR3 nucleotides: TGTGCCATCAGTGAGTCAAGCGGGGGCTTCCAAGAGACCCAGTACTTC.

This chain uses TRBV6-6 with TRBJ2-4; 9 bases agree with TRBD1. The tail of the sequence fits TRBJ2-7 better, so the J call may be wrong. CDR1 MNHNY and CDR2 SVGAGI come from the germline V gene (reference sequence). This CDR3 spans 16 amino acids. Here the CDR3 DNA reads TGTGCCAGCAGTCCTCTCCCGGGACAGGGCTTCTACGAGCAGTACTTC. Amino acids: CASSPLPGQGFYEQYF.

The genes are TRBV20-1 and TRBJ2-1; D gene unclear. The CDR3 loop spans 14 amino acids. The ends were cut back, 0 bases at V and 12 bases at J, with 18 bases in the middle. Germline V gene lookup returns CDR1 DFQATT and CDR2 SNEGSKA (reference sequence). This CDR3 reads CSARDFGVPGPQFF. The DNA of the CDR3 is TGCAGTGCTAGAGATTTTGGGGTACCGGGTCCGCAGTTCTTC.

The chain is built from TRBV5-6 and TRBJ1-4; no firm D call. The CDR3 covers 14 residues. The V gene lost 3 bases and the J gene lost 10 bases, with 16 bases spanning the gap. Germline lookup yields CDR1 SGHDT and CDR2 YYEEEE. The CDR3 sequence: CASSSDNFMRKLFF. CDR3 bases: TGTGCCAGCAGCTCTGACAACTTTATGCGAAAACTGTTTTTT.